This is a list of T cell receptor beta chains from one sample in a study of T cells after yellow fever vaccination. TCRdb reanalysed the 5' RACE reads using MiXCR and keeps one entry per CDR3 protein. The table records hundreds of thousands of distinct CDR3 sequences, roughly 3.5% of them present only once. The source was PBMCs, collected on the day of the yellow fever booster vaccination. The receptors derive from a man between 18 and 35 years old who received the YFV17D yellow fever vaccine. CDR3s include the opening cysteine and the closing phenylalanine or tryptophan.

V gene | CDR3 protein
TRBV18 | CASSPTVGRDYGYTF
TRBV9 | CASSNSGGKGGTQYF
TRBV12-3/TRBV12-4 | CASSWPSGGQRGDTQYF
TRBV6-5 | CASSSSGHAGSGNTIYF
TRBV4-1 | CASSQGQGNFFGANVLTF
TRBV3-1 | CASRHRQGTDEQYF
TRBV7-2 | CASSPWGGGETQYF
TRBV20-1 | CSGPYPNTGELFF
TRBV7-9 | CASSIVGKLFF
TRBV6-2/TRBV6-3 | CASRRQGNTEAFF
TRBV20-1 | CSVAYPSTDTQYF
TRBV30 | CAWNRATNTGELFF
TRBV18 | CASSLPGNAGNTIYF
TRBV7-2 | CASSPYPGQERIF
TRBV20-1 | CSGTGGRTSNYGYTF
TRBV5-4 | CASSQGPGGGNEQFF
TRBV10-3 | CAIGRGKSSGELFF
TRBV7-8 | CASSLATGGSTDTQYF
TRBV11-2 | CASSRRIPPGDEQFF
TRBV29-1 | CSVGSAGERFF
TRBV4-1 | CASSHERLIGLYEQYF
TRBV9 | CASSPDGTGQGYEQYF
TRBV25-1 | CASSVGVGYTF
TRBV24-1 | CATSDLSASSYNEQFF
TRBV20-1 | CSARVRVAFF